This T cell receptor (beta chain) originates from a study of shared clonotypes between healthy human individuals. Study-wide background: Contributing individuals were two females and three males aged 18 to 49. Findings of the study overall: Blood alone was sampled, and tissue repertoires likely differ. When naive CD4 clonotypes were compared across a handful of donors, around 4.6% were shared.

As handled by the study authors: With immunoSEQ giving junction-only sequences and no quality scores, filtering differed. TCRdb keeps only in-frame clones here, not all; method: immunoSEQ multiplex PCR. Clone size and V and J calls were adopted from that table, with D and trimming inferred from the DNA. The sample lists over 1.5 million clones, around 98% occurring once. Trimming removed 4 bases at V and 5 bases at J, with 7 bases between. The CDR3 has 12 amino acids. Germline CDR1 reads SGHAT; CDR2 reads FQNNGV. For this clone: Its specificity is unknown.

This rearrangement joins TRBV11-2 to TRBJ2-3, with unresolved D. This sequence originates from a man aged 25-45 years in good health. The sample taken for sequencing was naive CD4+ T cells sorted from blood. Subset denoted: CD45RA+ positively selected. In DNA, the CDR3 is TGTGCCAGCAGCTCTCCGGAAGATACGCAGTATTTT. It translates to CASSSPEDTQYF.